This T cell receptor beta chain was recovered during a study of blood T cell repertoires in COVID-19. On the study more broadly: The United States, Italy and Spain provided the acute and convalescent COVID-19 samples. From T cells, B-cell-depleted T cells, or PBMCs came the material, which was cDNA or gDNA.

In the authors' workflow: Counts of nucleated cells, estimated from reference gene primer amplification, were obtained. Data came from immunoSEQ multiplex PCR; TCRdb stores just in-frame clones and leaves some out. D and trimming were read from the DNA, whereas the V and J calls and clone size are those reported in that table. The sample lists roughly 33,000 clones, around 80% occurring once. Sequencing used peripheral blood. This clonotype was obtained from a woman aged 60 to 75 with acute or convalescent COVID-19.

The CDR3 is CAISELAGDTGELFF. CDR3 nucleotide sequence: TGTGCCATCAGTGAACTAGCGGGCGACACCGGGGAGCTGTTTTTT. V is TRBV10-3 and J is TRBJ2-2; 9 bases are shared with TRBD2. Losses at the gene ends were 3 bases for V and 3 bases for J; bases not matched to a gene: 2. The CDR3 is 15 amino acids. The germline V gene has CDR1 ENHRY and CDR2 SYGVKD.